This T cell receptor (beta chain) was sequenced in a study of cytomegalovirus exposure and HLA in healthy donors. PCR used 60 Vbeta primers and 13 Jbeta primers. The method was immunoSEQ multiplex PCR; TCRdb's version includes in-frame clones alone and lacks a portion of them. The table includes about 110,000 clones, 81% detected once. This TCR was recovered from a young man in good health and CMV-seronegative. Sequences were obtained from PBMCs.

CDR3 in amino acids: CASSGEGQGAREQYF. In nucleotides, the CDR3 is TGTGCCAGCAGTGGAGAGGGACAGGGGGCGCGGGAGCAGTACTTC. This chain connects TRBV6-1 to TRBJ2-7, with 12 bases aligning to TRBD1. Germline V CDR1 and CDR2: MNHNS, SASEGT. The CDR3 has 15 residues. V shed 4 bases and J 7 bases; nucleotides not matched to a gene: 8.